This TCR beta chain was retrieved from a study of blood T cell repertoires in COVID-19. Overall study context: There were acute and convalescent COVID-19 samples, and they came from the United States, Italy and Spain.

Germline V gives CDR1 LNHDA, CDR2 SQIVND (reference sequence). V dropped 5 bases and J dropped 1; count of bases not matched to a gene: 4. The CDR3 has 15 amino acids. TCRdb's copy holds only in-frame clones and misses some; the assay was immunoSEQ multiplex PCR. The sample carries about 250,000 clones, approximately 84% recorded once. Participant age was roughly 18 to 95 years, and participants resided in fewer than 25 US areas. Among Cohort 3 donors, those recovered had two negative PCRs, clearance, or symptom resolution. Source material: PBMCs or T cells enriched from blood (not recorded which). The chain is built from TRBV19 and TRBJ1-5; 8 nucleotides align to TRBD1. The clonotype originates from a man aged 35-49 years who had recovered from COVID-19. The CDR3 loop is CASSLDRESNQPQHF. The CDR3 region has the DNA TGTGCCAGTAGTCTGGACAGGGAAAGCAATCAGCCCCAGCATTTT.